Presented here are 10 T cell receptor beta chains from one specimen sequenced in a study of T cell responses to AZD1222 COVID-19 vaccine. The table came from immunoSEQ multiplex PCR; TCRdb's copy has only in-frame clones and leaves some out. The data contain 150,000 to 200,000 clones, about 91% of them singletons. Source: peripheral blood, taken 28 days after the second AZD1222 dose. Source of these receptors: an adult who received the AZD1222 COVID-19 vaccine.

This chain uses TRBV6-5 with TRBJ2-7, with D perhaps matching TRBD2 (6 bases). V was pared by 6 bases and J by 7 bases, with 19 bases between. This CDR3 has 14 residues. Per germline, CDR1 MNHEY and CDR2 SVGAGI. The CDR3 DNA follows: TGTGCCAGCAGGAGGGTGGGGGGTATCGGGGAGCAGTACTTC. Its translation: CASRRVGGIGEQYF.

The table lists this clone with a count of one. The V gene is TRBV7-2, the J gene TRBJ2-7, with unresolved D. CDR1 SGHTA and CDR2 FQGNSA come from the germline V gene. V was shortened by 1 base and J by 2 bases, with 9 bases between the two germline ends. The CDR3 runs to 14 residues. The chain's CDR3 is CASSLDWLAYEQYF. The CDR3 DNA follows: TGTGCCAGCAGCTTAGATTGGCTAGCCTACGAGCAGTACTTC.

This clone has a single count. This rearrangement joins TRBV5-6 to TRBJ1-1; possible D gene TRBD1, 6 bases. In germline, CDR1 is SGHDT, CDR2 YYEEEE. This CDR3 comprises 16 residues. Trimming cost V 0 bases and J 5 bases, with 17 bases left between them. The CDR3 DNA reads TGTGCCAGCAGCTTGGCCATGGGGGGGCGTGTGACTGAAGCTTTCTTT. Protein sequence: CASSLAMGGRVTEAFF.

The V gene is TRBV3-1 (or the pseudogene TRBV3-2), the J gene TRBJ1-1; D not resolved. CDR3 length: 14 residues. The V end lost 0 bases, the J end lost 3 bases, and 8 bases lay between the germline ends. Germline assignment: CDR1 LGHDT and CDR2 YNNKEL (reference sequence). This chain's CDR3 is CASSQEYLDTEAFF. In DNA, the CDR3 is TGTGCCAGCAGCCAAGAATACCTGGACACTGAAGCTTTCTTT.

V usage is TRBV27 and J usage is TRBJ1-2; TRBD1 might be the D (6 bases). The CDR3 totals 12 residues. The ends were cut back, 10 bases at V and 6 bases at J, with 15 bases in the middle. Germline V CDR1 and CDR2: MNHEY, SMNVEV (reference sequence). CDR3 in amino acids: CATFTGFHGYTF. CDR3 in DNA: TGTGCCACATTTACAGGGTTCCATGGCTACACCTTC.

This sequence joins TRBV27 and TRBJ2-7; a possible D gene is TRBD2 (5 bases). The CDR3 spans 15 residues. Germline CDR1 is MNHEY and CDR2 is SMNVEV (reference sequence). V was trimmed by 6 bases and J by 3 bases, leaving 18 bases between them. The CDR3 here is CASSLAAARIYEQYF. In nucleotides, the CDR3 is TGTGCCAGCAGCCTCGCAGCGGCAAGAATCTACGAGCAGTACTTC.

The chain joins TRBV5-1 to TRBJ1-2, with TRBD1 as a possible D gene (5 bases). Per the germline V gene, CDR1 is SGHRS and CDR2 is YFSETQ. Trimming shortened V by 0 bases and J by 1 base, and 13 bases separated the two germline ends. The CDR3 has 16 amino acids. The CDR3 bases are TGCGCCAGCAGCTTGGTGGGCAGGGACTTTAACTATGGCTACACCTTC. It is translated as CASSLVGRDFNYGYTF. Complete variable domain (other parts from reference TRBV5-1 and TRBJ1-2): KAGVTQTPRYLIKTRGQQVTLSCSPISGHRSVSWYQQTPGQGLQFLFEYFSETQRNKGNFPGRFSGRQFSNSRSEMNVSTLELGDSALYLCASSLVGRDFNYGYTFGSGTRLTVV.

This chain links TRBV6-6 with TRBJ1-2, with 7 bases fitting TRBD1. With V trimmed by 7 bases and J by 7 bases, 9 bases remained unmatched. The CDR3 length is 13 residues. Germline V gene lookup returns CDR1 MNHNY and CDR2 SVGAGI (reference sequence). CDR3 sequence (DNA): TGTGCCAGCATGAAGGGGGCAGAAGGTGGCTACACCTTC. Translation gives CASMKGAEGGYTF.

Written as DNA, the CDR3 is TGTGCCAGCAGTGTCGGGGGCTTTGTCAACACTGAAGCTTTCTTT. Its translation: CASSVGGFVNTEAFF. The chain employs TRBV25-1 and TRBJ1-1; the D gene is possibly TRBD1 (6 bases). V shed 4 bases and J shed 2 bases, with 14 bases lying between them. The CDR3 length is 15 residues. The germline CDR1 and CDR2 sequences are MGHDK and SYGVNS.

The rearrangement uses TRBV6-4 and TRBJ1-5; the match to TRBD1 covers 9 bases. CDR3 size: 20 residues. Germline CDR1 reads MRHNA; CDR2 reads SNTAGT. V shed 5 bases, J shed 2 bases, and the junction held 19 bases outside the gene matches. The CDR3 here is CASSCRNRGLLLVGNQPQHF. CDR3 nucleotides: TGTGCCAGCAGTTGTAGGAACAGGGGGCTGCTATTAGTTGGCAATCAGCCCCAGCATTTT.